The rows below give T cell receptor beta chains drawn from one sample of a study of T cells after yellow fever vaccination. MiXCR, run by TCRdb on the 5' RACE reads, gives a single entry per CDR3 protein. The sample records a few hundred thousand distinct CDR3 sequences, 6.8% being singletons. This sample comprised PBMCs, obtained about 41 days after the first yellow fever vaccination. The receptors were gathered from a man between 18 and 29 years old who received the YFV17D yellow fever vaccine. CDR3s include the opening cysteine and the closing phenylalanine or tryptophan. Fields, in order: J gene, V gene, clone size, D gene, CDR3 protein, CDR3 DNA. A D gene is named only where the DNA matches it firmly. Size is stated for part of the rows, as once, few or many counts, or as a class when the clone is expanded.

j_gene: TRBJ2-5; v_gene: TRBV7-2; abundance: -; d_gene: -; CDR3aa: CASSLLEETQYF; CDR3nt: TGTGCCAGCAGCTTATTGGAAGAGACCCAGTACTTC
j_gene: TRBJ1-2; v_gene: TRBV6-1; abundance: few; d_gene: -; CDR3aa: CASRGRTDYGYTF; CDR3nt: TGTGCCAGCAGGGGAAGAACGGACTATGGCTACACCTTC
j_gene: TRBJ1-4; v_gene: TRBV7-8; abundance: -; d_gene: -; CDR3aa: CASSSPPGRSNEKLFF; CDR3nt: TGTGCCAGCAGCTCGCCCCCCGGGAGAAGTAATGAAAAACTGTTTTTT
j_gene: TRBJ2-2; v_gene: TRBV4-1; abundance: -; d_gene: -; CDR3aa: CASSQEGGRVTGELFF; CDR3nt: TGCGCCAGCAGCCAAGAGGGGGGGCGTGTCACCGGGGAGCTGTTTTTT
j_gene: TRBJ1-6; v_gene: TRBV7-9; abundance: many; d_gene: -; CDR3aa: CASSLEQYNSPLHF; CDR3nt: TGTGCCAGCAGCTTGGAGCAGTATAATTCACCCCTCCACTTT
j_gene: TRBJ2-5; v_gene: TRBV18; abundance: -; d_gene: -; CDR3aa: CASSPNSGRDGRETQYF; CDR3nt: TGTGCCAGCTCACCCAATTCGGGACGGGACGGGCGAGAGACCCAGTACTTC
j_gene: TRBJ2-7; v_gene: TRBV12-3/TRBV12-4; abundance: -; d_gene: -; CDR3aa: CANSNWTPFEQYF; CDR3nt: TGTGCCAACAGTAATTGGACGCCCTTCGAGCAGTACTTC
j_gene: TRBJ2-7; v_gene: TRBV25-1; abundance: many; d_gene: TRBD1; CDR3aa: CASSPGGSGSYEQYF; CDR3nt: TGTGCCAGCAGCCCAGGGGGCTCTGGGAGCTACGAGCAGTACTTC
j_gene: TRBJ1-2; v_gene: TRBV29-1; abundance: few; d_gene: -; CDR3aa: CSVGVNYGYTF; CDR3nt: TGCAGCGTTGGGGTGAACTATGGCTACACCTTC
j_gene: TRBJ2-5; v_gene: TRBV7-9; abundance: many; d_gene: -; CDR3aa: CASSNRDTEDQETQYF; CDR3nt: TGTGCCAGCAGCAACCGGGACACCGAGGACCAAGAGACCCAGTACTTC
j_gene: TRBJ1-1; v_gene: TRBV5-1; abundance: many; d_gene: -; CDR3aa: CASSLWGRGNTEAFF; CDR3nt: TGCGCCAGCAGCTTGTGGGGGCGCGGGAACACTGAAGCTTTCTTT
j_gene: TRBJ1-2; v_gene: TRBV27; abundance: few; d_gene: -; CDR3aa: CASSPGGPGYYGYTF; CDR3nt: TGTGCCAGCAGCCCAGGAGGTCCAGGGTACTATGGCTACACCTTC
j_gene: TRBJ1-2; v_gene: TRBV5-1; abundance: few; d_gene: TRBD1; CDR3aa: CASSLAVGQGSGYTF; CDR3nt: TGCGCCAGCAGCTTGGCCGTCGGACAGGGGTCTGGCTACACCTTC
j_gene: TRBJ2-5; v_gene: TRBV29-1; abundance: many; d_gene: -; CDR3aa: CSVVWAVSETQYF; CDR3nt: TGCAGCGTTGTTTGGGCGGTTAGCGAGACCCAGTACTTC
j_gene: TRBJ1-6; v_gene: TRBV28; abundance: -; d_gene: TRBD1; CDR3aa: CASSFNVGGFYNSPLHF; CDR3nt: TGTGCCAGCAGTTTCAACGTAGGGGGCTTTTATAATTCACCCCTCCACTTT
j_gene: TRBJ1-2; v_gene: TRBV19; abundance: -; d_gene: TRBD1; CDR3aa: CASSDEGARYGYTF; CDR3nt: TGTGCCAGTAGTGATGAGGGGGCGCGGTATGGCTACACCTTC
j_gene: TRBJ1-6; v_gene: TRBV12-3/TRBV12-4; abundance: -; d_gene: TRBD1; CDR3aa: CASSMDRGGSPLHF; CDR3nt: TGTGCCAGCAGTATGGACAGGGGCGGTTCACCCCTCCACTTT
j_gene: TRBJ2-6; v_gene: TRBV19; abundance: -; d_gene: -; CDR3aa: CASEQNSGANVLTF; CDR3nt: TGTGCCAGCGAACAAAACTCTGGGGCCAACGTCCTGACTTTC
j_gene: TRBJ1-6; v_gene: TRBV10-3; abundance: -; d_gene: TRBD1; CDR3aa: CAISGLAGGLGSPLHF; CDR3nt: TGTGCCATCAGTGGTTTAGCAGGGGGTCTCGGGTCACCCCTCCACTTT
j_gene: TRBJ2-3; v_gene: TRBV11-2; abundance: -; d_gene: TRBD2; CDR3aa: CASSVVLAGATDTQYF; CDR3nt: TGTGCCAGCAGCGTGGTTCTAGCGGGGGCCACAGATACGCAGTATTTT
j_gene: TRBJ1-1; v_gene: TRBV6-1; abundance: -; d_gene: TRBD1; CDR3aa: CASSAAGGLTEAFF; CDR3nt: TGTGCCAGCAGTGCCGCAGGGGGCCTGACCGAAGCTTTCTTT
j_gene: TRBJ2-2; v_gene: TRBV12-3/TRBV12-4; abundance: -; d_gene: -; CDR3aa: CASSLSTTGELFF; CDR3nt: TGTGCCAGCAGTTTAAGCACTACCGGGGAGCTGTTTTTT
j_gene: TRBJ1-1; v_gene: TRBV5-1; abundance: -; d_gene: TRBD1; CDR3aa: CASSLGPETGDTEAFF; CDR3nt: TGCGCCAGCAGCTTAGGACCAGAGACAGGGGACACTGAAGCTTTCTTT
j_gene: TRBJ1-6; v_gene: TRBV15; abundance: few; d_gene: TRBD1; CDR3aa: CATSRPPDRLSPLHF; CDR3nt: TGTGCCACCAGCAGACCTCCGGACAGGCTGTCACCCCTCCACTTT
j_gene: TRBJ2-1; v_gene: TRBV29-1; abundance: few; d_gene: -; CDR3aa: CSVVAGNEQFF; CDR3nt: TGCAGCGTTGTTGCAGGGAATGAGCAGTTCTTC
j_gene: TRBJ1-5; v_gene: TRBV28; abundance: few; d_gene: TRBD1; CDR3aa: CASIWGDRNQPQHF; CDR3nt: TGTGCCAGCATCTGGGGGGACAGAAATCAGCCCCAGCATTTT
j_gene: TRBJ2-2; v_gene: TRBV29-1; abundance: -; d_gene: -; CDR3aa: CSVDPGAAGTGELFF; CDR3nt: TGCAGCGTTGACCCAGGGGCAGCCGGTACCGGGGAGCTGTTTTTT
j_gene: TRBJ2-6; v_gene: TRBV5-4; abundance: few; d_gene: TRBD2; CDR3aa: CASSYLGTSGIPGANVLTF; CDR3nt: TGTGCCAGCAGCTACCTAGGGACTAGCGGGATACCTGGGGCCAACGTCCTGACTTTC
j_gene: TRBJ2-4; v_gene: TRBV15; abundance: many; d_gene: -; CDR3aa: CATRASQGQAKNIQYF; CDR3nt: TGTGCCACCAGAGCGAGTCAGGGGCAGGCCAAAAACATTCAGTACTTC
j_gene: TRBJ2-3; v_gene: TRBV6-1; abundance: few; d_gene: TRBD1; CDR3aa: CASSRGQVGTDTQYF; CDR3nt: TGTGCCAGCAGCCGCGGACAGGTGGGCACAGATACGCAGTATTTT
j_gene: TRBJ2-7; v_gene: TRBV12-3/TRBV12-4; abundance: -; d_gene: TRBD2; CDR3aa: CASSPEKGLAGDYEQYF; CDR3nt: TGTGCCAGCAGTCCCGAAAAAGGACTAGCGGGGGACTACGAGCAGTACTTC
j_gene: TRBJ2-2; v_gene: TRBV12-3/TRBV12-4; abundance: few; d_gene: -; CDR3aa: CASPGFSGELFF; CDR3nt: TGTGCCAGTCCCGGATTTTCTGGGGAGCTGTTTTTT
j_gene: TRBJ1-6; v_gene: TRBV6-2/TRBV6-3; abundance: few; d_gene: TRBD1; CDR3aa: CASSPTGNNSPLHF; CDR3nt: TGTGCCAGCAGCCCGACAGGGAATAATTCACCCCTCCACTTT
j_gene: TRBJ1-5; v_gene: TRBV6-4; abundance: few; d_gene: -; CDR3aa: CASSDSGGSNQPQHF; CDR3nt: TGTGCCAGCAGTGACTCGGGAGGGAGCAATCAGCCCCAGCATTTT
j_gene: TRBJ1-4; v_gene: TRBV5-6; abundance: many; d_gene: -; CDR3aa: CASSLLQLSTNEKLFF; CDR3nt: TGTGCCAGCAGCTTGTTGCAGCTATCAACTAATGAAAAACTGTTTTTT
j_gene: TRBJ2-5; v_gene: TRBV28; abundance: -; d_gene: TRBD1; CDR3aa: CASSYRTGGASETQYF; CDR3nt: TGTGCCAGCAGTTACCGGACAGGGGGCGCGTCAGAGACCCAGTACTTC
j_gene: TRBJ2-2; v_gene: TRBV3-1; abundance: many; d_gene: -; CDR3aa: CASSQEGPGELFF; CDR3nt: TGTGCCAGCAGCCAAGAGGGGCCCGGGGAGCTGTTTTTT
j_gene: TRBJ1-2; v_gene: TRBV6-5; abundance: -; d_gene: -; CDR3aa: CASSYSKVRSYGYTF; CDR3nt: TGTGCCAGCAGTTACTCGAAAGTACGGTCCTATGGCTACACCTTC
j_gene: TRBJ2-7; v_gene: TRBV7-9; abundance: -; d_gene: -; CDR3aa: CASSLEGGVDEQYF; CDR3nt: TGTGCCAGCAGCTTAGAAGGAGGGGTGGACGAGCAGTACTTC
j_gene: TRBJ2-1; v_gene: TRBV10-3; abundance: few; d_gene: TRBD1; CDR3aa: CAISEPQGPPNNEQFF; CDR3nt: TGTGCCATCAGTGAACCACAGGGGCCGCCTAACAATGAGCAGTTCTTC
j_gene: TRBJ1-2; v_gene: TRBV27; abundance: many; d_gene: -; CDR3aa: CASSLMGVFGLTF; CDR3nt: TGTGCCAGCAGTCTAATGGGGGTATTTGGCCTAACCTTC
j_gene: TRBJ2-5; v_gene: TRBV7-9; abundance: -; d_gene: -; CDR3aa: CASSPSIGYQETQYF; CDR3nt: TGTGCCAGCAGCCCCTCGATCGGGTACCAAGAGACCCAGTACTTC
j_gene: TRBJ1-2; v_gene: TRBV7-9; abundance: few; d_gene: TRBD1; CDR3aa: CASSPPTGVLYGYTF; CDR3nt: TGTGCCAGCAGCCCACCGACAGGGGTTCTCTATGGCTACACCTTC
j_gene: TRBJ2-1; v_gene: TRBV7-2; abundance: many; d_gene: -; CDR3aa: CASSSNMWGGYNEQFF; CDR3nt: TGTGCCAGCAGCTCGAATATGTGGGGAGGATACAATGAGCAGTTCTTC
j_gene: TRBJ2-7; v_gene: TRBV3-1; abundance: few; d_gene: -; CDR3aa: CASSLINREQYF; CDR3nt: TGTGCCAGCAGTCTTATAAACCGCGAGCAGTACTTC
j_gene: TRBJ2-5; v_gene: TRBV5-1; abundance: -; d_gene: TRBD2; CDR3aa: CASSLVLAGKETQYF; CDR3nt: TGCGCCAGCAGCTTGGTACTAGCGGGGAAAGAGACCCAGTACTTC
j_gene: TRBJ1-2; v_gene: TRBV7-2; abundance: few; d_gene: -; CDR3aa: CASSTRVDGPYGYTF; CDR3nt: TGTGCCAGCAGCACCCGCGTCGATGGGCCCTATGGCTACACCTTC
j_gene: TRBJ2-3; v_gene: TRBV28; abundance: few; d_gene: -; CDR3aa: CASYRVQTDTQYF; CDR3nt: TGTGCCAGCTATCGGGTTCAAACAGATACGCAGTATTTT
j_gene: TRBJ2-1; v_gene: TRBV7-6; abundance: -; d_gene: -; CDR3aa: CASSLGGFEQFF; CDR3nt: TGTGCCAGCAGCTTAGGAGGCTTTGAGCAGTTCTTC
j_gene: TRBJ1-6; v_gene: TRBV7-7; abundance: -; d_gene: -; CDR3aa: CASSLVWGHNYNSPLHF; CDR3nt: TGTGCCAGCAGCTTAGTGTGGGGCCATAACTATAATTCACCCCTCCACTTT
j_gene: TRBJ1-4; v_gene: TRBV14; abundance: -; d_gene: TRBD1; CDR3aa: CASSRRTGENEKLFF; CDR3nt: TGTGCCAGCAGCCGCCGGACAGGGGAAAATGAAAAACTGTTTTTT